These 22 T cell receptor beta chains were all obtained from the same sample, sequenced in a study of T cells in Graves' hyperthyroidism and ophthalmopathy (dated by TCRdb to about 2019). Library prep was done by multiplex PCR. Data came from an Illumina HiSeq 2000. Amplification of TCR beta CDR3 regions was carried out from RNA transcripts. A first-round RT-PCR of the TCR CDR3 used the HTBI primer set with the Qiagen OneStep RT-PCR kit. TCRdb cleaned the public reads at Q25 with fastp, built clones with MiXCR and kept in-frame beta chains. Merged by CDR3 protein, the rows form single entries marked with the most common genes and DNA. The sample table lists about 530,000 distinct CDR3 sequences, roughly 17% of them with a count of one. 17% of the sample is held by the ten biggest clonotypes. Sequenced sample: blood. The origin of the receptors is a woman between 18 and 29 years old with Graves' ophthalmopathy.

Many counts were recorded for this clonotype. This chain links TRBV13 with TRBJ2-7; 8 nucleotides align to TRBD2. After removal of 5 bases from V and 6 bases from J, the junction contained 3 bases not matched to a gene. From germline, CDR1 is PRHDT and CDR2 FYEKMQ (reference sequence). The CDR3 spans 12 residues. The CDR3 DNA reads TGTGCCAGCAGCCGGACTAGCAGCGAGCAGTACTTC. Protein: CASSRTSSEQYF.

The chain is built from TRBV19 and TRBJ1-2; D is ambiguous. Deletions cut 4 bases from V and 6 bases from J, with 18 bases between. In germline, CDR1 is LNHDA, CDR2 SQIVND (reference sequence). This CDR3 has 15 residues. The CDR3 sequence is CASSKGAGGPDGYTF. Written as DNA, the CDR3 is TGTGCCAGTAGTAAGGGCGCAGGAGGTCCTGATGGCTACACCTTC.

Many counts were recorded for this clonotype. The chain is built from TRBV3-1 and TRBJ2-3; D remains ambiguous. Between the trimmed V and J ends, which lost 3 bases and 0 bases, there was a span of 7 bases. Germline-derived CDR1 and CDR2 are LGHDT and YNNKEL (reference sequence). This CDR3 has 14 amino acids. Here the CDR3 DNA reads TGTGCCAGCAGCCATGTGACTAGCACAGATACGCAGTATTTT. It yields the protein CASSHVTSTDTQYF.

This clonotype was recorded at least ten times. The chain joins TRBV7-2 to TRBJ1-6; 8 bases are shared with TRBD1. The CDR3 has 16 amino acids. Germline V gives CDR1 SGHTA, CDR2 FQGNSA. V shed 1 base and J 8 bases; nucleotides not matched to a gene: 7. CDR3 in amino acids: CASSLDWTGWDSPLHF. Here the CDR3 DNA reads TGTGCCAGCAGCTTAGACTGGACAGGGTGGGATTCACCCCTCCACTTT.

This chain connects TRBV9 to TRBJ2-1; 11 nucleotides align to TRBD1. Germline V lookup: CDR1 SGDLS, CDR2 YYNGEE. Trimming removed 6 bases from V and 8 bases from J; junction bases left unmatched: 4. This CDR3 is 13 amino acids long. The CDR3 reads CASTRTGGDEQFF. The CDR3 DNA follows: TGTGCCAGCACCCGGACAGGGGGCGATGAGCAGTTCTTC.

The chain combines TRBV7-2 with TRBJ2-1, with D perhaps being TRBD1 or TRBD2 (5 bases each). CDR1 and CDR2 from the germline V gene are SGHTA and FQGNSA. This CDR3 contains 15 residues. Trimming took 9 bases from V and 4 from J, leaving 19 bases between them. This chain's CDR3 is CASSIARDGYNEQFF. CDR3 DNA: TGTGCCAGTAGTATAGCCAGGGACGGATACAATGAGCAGTTCTTC.

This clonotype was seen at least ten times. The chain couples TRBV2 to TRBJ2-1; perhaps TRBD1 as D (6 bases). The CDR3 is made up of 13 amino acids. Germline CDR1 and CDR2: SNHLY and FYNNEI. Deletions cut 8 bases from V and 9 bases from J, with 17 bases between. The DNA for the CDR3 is TGTGCCAGCGAGTATGAGGGGGATCTTGAGCAGTTCTTC. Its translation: CASEYEGDLEQFF.

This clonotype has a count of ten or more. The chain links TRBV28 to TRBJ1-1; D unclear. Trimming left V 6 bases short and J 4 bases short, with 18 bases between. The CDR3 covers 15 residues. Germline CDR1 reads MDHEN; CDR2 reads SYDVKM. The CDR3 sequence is CASSSPGPGGTEAFF. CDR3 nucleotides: TGTGCCAGCAGCTCCCCAGGACCAGGTGGCACTGAAGCTTTCTTT.

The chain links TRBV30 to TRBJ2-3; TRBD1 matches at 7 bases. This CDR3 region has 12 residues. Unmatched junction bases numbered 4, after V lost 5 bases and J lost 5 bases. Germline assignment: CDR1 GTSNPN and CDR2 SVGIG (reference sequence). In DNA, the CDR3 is TGTGCCTGGGGGACAGCAGGAGATACGCAGTATTTT. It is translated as CAWGTAGDTQYF.

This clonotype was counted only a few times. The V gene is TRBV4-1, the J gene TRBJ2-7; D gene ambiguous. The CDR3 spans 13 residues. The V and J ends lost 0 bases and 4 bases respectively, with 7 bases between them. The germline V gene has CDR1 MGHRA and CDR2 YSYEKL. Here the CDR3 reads CASSQEVKYEQYF. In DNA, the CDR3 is TGCGCCAGCAGCCAAGAGGTCAAGTACGAGCAGTACTTC.

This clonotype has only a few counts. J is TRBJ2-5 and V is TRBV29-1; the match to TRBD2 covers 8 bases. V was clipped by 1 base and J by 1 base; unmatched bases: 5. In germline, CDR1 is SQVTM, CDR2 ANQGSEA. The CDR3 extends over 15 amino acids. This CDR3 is CSVEGLAGTQETQYF. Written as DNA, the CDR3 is TGCAGCGTTGAAGGCCTAGCGGGTACCCAAGAGACCCAGTACTTC.

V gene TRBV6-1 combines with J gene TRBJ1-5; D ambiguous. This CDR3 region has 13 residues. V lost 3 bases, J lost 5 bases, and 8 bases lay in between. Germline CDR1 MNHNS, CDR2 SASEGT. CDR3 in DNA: TGTGCCAGCAGTGATTACTTTTATCAGCCCCAGCATTTT. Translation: CASSDYFYQPQHF.

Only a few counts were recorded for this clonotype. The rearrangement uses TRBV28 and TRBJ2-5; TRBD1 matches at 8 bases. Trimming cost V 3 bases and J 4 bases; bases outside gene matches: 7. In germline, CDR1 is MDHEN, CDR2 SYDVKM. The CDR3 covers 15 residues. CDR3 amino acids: CASSFSRGQGETQYF. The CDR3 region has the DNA TGTGCCAGCAGTTTTTCCAGGGGGCAGGGAGAGACCCAGTACTTC.

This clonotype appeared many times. The CDR3 sequence: CASSLGFGQNLIYEQYF. DNA of the CDR3: TGTGCCAGCAGCTTGGGTTTTGGACAGAACCTCATCTACGAGCAGTACTTC. This chain uses TRBV11-2 with TRBJ2-7, with D perhaps TRBD1 (6 bases). The length of the CDR3 is 17 residues. Trimming pared 3 bases from V and 3 bases from J, leaving 21 bases between. From germline, CDR1 is SGHAT and CDR2 FQNNGV. The full variable domain, its missing parts supplied by reference TRBV11-2 and TRBJ2-7, is EAGVAQSPRYKIIEKRQSVAFWCNPISGHATLYWYQQILGQGPKLLIQFQNNGVVDDSQLPKDRFSAERLKGVDSTLKIQPAKLEDSAVYLCASSLGFGQNLIYEQYFGPGTRLTVT.

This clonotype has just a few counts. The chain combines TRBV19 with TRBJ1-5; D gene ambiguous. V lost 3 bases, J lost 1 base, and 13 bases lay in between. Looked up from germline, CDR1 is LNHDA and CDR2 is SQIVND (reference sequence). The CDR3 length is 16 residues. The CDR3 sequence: CASSMGGGLSNQPQHF. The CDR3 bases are TGTGCCAGTAGTATGGGCGGTGGGTTAAGCAATCAGCCCCAGCATTTT.

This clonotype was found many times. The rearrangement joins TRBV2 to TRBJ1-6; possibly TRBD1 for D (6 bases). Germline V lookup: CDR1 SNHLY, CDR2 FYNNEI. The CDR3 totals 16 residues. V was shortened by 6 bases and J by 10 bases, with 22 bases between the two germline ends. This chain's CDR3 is CASSSVTDSRKSPLHF. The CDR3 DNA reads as TGTGCCAGCAGCTCCGTGACGGACAGCCGGAAATCACCCCTCCACTTT.

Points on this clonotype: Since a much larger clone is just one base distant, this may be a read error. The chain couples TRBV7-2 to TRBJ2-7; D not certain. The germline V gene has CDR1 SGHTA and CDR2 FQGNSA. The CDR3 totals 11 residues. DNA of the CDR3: TGTGCCAACAGCTCTTATAACGAGCAGTACTTC. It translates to CANSSYNEQYF.

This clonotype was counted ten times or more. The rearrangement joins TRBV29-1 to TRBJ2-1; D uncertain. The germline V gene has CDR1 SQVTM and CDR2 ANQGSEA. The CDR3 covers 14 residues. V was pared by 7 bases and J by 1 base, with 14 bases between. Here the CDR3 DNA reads TGCAGCGCACTGCGCGAGGTATCCTACAATGAGCAGTTCTTC. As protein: CSALREVSYNEQFF.

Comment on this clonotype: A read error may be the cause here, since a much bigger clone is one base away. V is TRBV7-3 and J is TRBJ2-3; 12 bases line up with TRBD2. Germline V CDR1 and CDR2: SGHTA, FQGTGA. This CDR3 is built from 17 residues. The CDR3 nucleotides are TGTGCCTGCAGCCACGGGATAAGACTAGCGGGAGTAGATACGCAGTATTTT. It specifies CACSHGIRLAGVDTQYF.

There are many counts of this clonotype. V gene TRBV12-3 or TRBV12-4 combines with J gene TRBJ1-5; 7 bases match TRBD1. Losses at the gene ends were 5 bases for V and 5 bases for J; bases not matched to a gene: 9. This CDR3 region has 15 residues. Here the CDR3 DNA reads TGTGCCAGCAGTCCCCTTATAGGGGGCGATCAGCCCCAGCATTTT. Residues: CASSPLIGGDQPQHF.

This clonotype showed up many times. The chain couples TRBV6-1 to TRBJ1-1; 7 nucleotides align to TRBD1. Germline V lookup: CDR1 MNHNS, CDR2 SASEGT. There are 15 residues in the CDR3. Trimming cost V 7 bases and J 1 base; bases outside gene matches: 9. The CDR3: CASNLGQEANTEAFF. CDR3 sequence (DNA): TGTGCCAGCAACCTAGGACAGGAGGCGAACACTGAAGCTTTCTTT.

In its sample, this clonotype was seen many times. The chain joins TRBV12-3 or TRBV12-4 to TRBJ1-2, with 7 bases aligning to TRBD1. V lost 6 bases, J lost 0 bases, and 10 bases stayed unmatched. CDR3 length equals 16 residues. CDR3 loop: CASSHGTALTNYGYTF. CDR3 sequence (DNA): TGTGCCAGCAGCCACGGGACAGCGCTTACTAACTATGGCTACACCTTC.